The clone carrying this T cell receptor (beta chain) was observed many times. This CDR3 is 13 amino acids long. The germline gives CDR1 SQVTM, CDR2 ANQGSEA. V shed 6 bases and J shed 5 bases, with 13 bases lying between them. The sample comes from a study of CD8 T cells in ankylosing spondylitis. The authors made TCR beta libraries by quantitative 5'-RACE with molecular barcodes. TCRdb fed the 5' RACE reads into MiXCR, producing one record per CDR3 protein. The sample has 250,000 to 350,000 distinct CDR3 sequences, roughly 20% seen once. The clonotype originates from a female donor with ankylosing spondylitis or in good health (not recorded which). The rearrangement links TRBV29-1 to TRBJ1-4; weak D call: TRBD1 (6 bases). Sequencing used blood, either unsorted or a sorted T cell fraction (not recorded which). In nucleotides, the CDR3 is TGCAGCGTGGTCGGGGGGCCAAATGAAAAACTGTTTTTT. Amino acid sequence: CSVVGGPNEKLFF.